These 2 T cell receptor beta chains originate from one sample sequenced in a study of cytomegalovirus exposure and HLA in healthy donors. Method: immunoSEQ multiplex PCR; TCRdb's copy keeps in-frame clones and lacks some. The sample lists 200,000 to 250,000 clones; 80% to 85% were seen once. Source material: PBMCs. The receptors derive from a woman under 40 in good health and CMV-seropositive.

V gene TRBV2 combines with J gene TRBJ2-3; D is unresolved. Germline CDR1 and CDR2: SNHLY and FYNNEI. CDR3 length: 13 amino acids. V was pared by 4 bases and J by 5 bases, with 10 bases between. The CDR3 here is CASSGLSGDTQYF. In DNA, the CDR3 is TGTGCCAGCAGTGGTCTCTCCGGAGATACGCAGTATTTT. Full variable domain (outside the CDR3, taken from reference TRBV2 and TRBJ2-3): EPEVTQTPSHQVTQMGQEVILRCVPISNHLYFYWYRQILGQKVEFLVSFYNNEISEKSEIFDDQFSVERPDGSNFTLKIRSTKLEDSAMYFCASSGLSGDTQYFGPGTRLTVL.

The genes are TRBV19 and TRBJ1-5; tentative D call: TRBD1 (5 bases). The CDR3 runs 15 residues. CDR1 is LNHDA and CDR2 is SQIVND in the germline V gene (reference sequence). Trimming left V 6 bases short and J 0 bases short, with 12 bases between. The CDR3 loop is CASRRQRDSNQPQHF. CDR3 DNA: TGTGCCAGTAGGAGACAGAGGGATAGCAATCAGCCCCAGCATTTT.